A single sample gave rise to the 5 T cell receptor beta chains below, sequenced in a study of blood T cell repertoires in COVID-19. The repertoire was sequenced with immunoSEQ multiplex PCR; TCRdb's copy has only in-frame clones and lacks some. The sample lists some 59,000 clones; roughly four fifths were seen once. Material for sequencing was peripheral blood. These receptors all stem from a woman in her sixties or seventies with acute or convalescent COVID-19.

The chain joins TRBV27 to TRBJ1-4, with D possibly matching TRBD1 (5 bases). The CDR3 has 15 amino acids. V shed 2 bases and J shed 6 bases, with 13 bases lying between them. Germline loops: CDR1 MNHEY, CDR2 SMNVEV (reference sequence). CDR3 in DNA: TGTGCCAGCAGTTTACAGCAGGGTATATATGAAAAACTGTTTTTT. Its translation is CASSLQQGIYEKLFF.

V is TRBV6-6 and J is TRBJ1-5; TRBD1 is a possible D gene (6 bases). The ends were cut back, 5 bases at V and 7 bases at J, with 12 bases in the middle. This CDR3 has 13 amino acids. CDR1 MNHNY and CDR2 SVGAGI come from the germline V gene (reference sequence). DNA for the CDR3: TGTGCCAGCAGTCCACAACAGGGACAGCCCCAGCATTTT. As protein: CASSPQQGQPQHF.

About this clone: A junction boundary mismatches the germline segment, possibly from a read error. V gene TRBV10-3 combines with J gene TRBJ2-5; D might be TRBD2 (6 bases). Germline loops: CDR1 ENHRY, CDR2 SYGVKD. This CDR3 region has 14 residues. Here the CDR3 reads CAISQSAGVETQYF. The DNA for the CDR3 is TGTGCCATCAGTCAGTCAGCGGGTGTAGAGACCCAGTACTTC.

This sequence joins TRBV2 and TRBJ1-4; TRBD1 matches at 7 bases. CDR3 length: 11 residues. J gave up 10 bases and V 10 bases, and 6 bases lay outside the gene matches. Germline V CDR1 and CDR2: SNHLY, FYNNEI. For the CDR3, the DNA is TGTGCCACACAGGGGTCTGGAAAACTGTTTTTT. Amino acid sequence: CATQGSGKLFF.

The CDR3 DNA follows: TGTGCCAGCAGCCCTAGCGGGAGAATGGCGGGCCGGTTAGAGACCCAGTACTTC. Residues: CASSPSGRMAGRLETQYF. The rearrangement joins TRBV6-2 or TRBV6-3 to TRBJ2-5; 10 bases are shared with TRBD2. The CDR3 is 18 amino acids. CDR1 and CDR2 from the germline V gene are MNHEY and SVGEGT. V shed 6 bases, J shed 4 bases, and the junction held 17 bases outside the gene matches.